This TCR beta chain was sequenced for a study of cytomegalovirus exposure and HLA in healthy donors. Regarding the study as a whole: The study had only CMV serostatus as immune exposure information. Evidence from a later analysis indicated that most CMV-associated TCR beta chains looked HLA-restricted.

Primers for the PCR totalled 60 Vbeta and 13 Jbeta. Clones were sequenced by immunoSEQ multiplex PCR, and TCRdb holds only the in-frame ones, with some missing. This table has roughly 100,000 clones, around 77% appearing once. Germline CDR1 and CDR2: SGHVS and FQNEAQ. The CDR3 runs to 16 residues. The ends lost 4 bases at V and 3 bases at J; junction bases unmatched: 9. Concerning this clone: The target antigen is unknown.

The chain couples TRBV7-8 to TRBJ1-1; 9 bases map to TRBD1. The TCR originated in a woman aged 40-49 years in good health and CMV-seropositive. The sample consisted of PBMCs. CDR3: CASSSGQGRFDTEAFF. CDR3 nucleotides: TGTGCCAGCAGCTCCGGACAGGGGAGGTTCGACACTGAAGCTTTCTTT.